The clone carrying this T cell receptor beta chain was found a few times. The sample originates from a study of blood T cell repertoires in COVID-19. Seattle patients were enrolled while actively infected and followed longitudinally. This CDR3 comprises 21 residues. Germline values: CDR1 WNHNN, CDR2 SYGVQD (reference sequence). Trimming at V came to 3 bases and at J to 1 base, leaving 22 bases not matched to a gene. Authors' data handling: Nucleated cell number was recorded as an estimate derived from reference gene primer amplification. Assay: immunoSEQ multiplex PCR; the TCRdb copy retains only in-frame clones and omits some. That table gives V, J and clone size, and the DNA gave D and trimming. The sample lists approximately 260,000 clones, 80% to 90% seen once, with more than 8.5% in the top ten.

The chain is built from TRBV10-1 and TRBJ2-7; 9 positions match TRBD2. The specimen was peripheral blood. This clonotype was sampled from a woman between 65 and 79 years old with COVID-19, enrolled during active disease. The CDR3 DNA sequence: TGCGCCAGCAGTGAAGTCGGGCTAGCGGGACCCAATACCCTATTTTCCTACGAGCAGTACTTC. Translated: CASSEVGLAGPNTLFSYEQYF.